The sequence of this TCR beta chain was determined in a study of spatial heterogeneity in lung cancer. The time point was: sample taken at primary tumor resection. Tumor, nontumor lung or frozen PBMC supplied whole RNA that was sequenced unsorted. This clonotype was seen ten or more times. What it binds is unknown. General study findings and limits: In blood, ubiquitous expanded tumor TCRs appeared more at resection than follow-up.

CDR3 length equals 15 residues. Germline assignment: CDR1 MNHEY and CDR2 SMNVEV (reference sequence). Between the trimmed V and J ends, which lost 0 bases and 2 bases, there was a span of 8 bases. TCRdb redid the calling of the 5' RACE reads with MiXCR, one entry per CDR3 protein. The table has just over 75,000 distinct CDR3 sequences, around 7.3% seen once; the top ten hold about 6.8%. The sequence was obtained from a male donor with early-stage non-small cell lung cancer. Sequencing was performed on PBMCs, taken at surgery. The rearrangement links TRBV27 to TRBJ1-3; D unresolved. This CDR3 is CASSLSGDTGNTIYF. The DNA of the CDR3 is TGTGCCAGCAGTTTATCCGGGGATACTGGAAACACCATATATTTT.